The T cell receptor beta chain described here comes from a study of T cell repertoires in cytomegalovirus infection (dated by TCRdb to the late 2010s). About the investigation overall: Because public TCR beta signatures pointed to carriage of CMV infection together with the matching HLA type, the HLA type of each donor mattered for the analysis.

Overall study results and their limits: Carriers of CMV infection plus the relevant HLA type were discriminated by the cumulative frequency of public TCR beta family members in the study cohort and in an independent roughly 400-donor cohort. In the ex vivo response, HLA-C-restricted CMV-specific TCR beta clonotypes were dominant, and in two of eight donors the single most frequent clonotype came from this HLA-C-restricted group.

The germline V gene encodes CDR1 SGHAT and CDR2 FQNNGV. The CDR3 holds 15 amino acids from the cysteine to the phenylalanine. Only the CDR3 portion is preserved as DNA: 45 bases, with reading frame beginning at the first base. V is shortened by 0 bases, J by 5 bases, and the region joining them spans 13 bases. For sequencing, an Illumina HiSeq 1500 was employed. The public reads were reprocessed in TCRdb via fastp at Q25 and MiXCR, keeping in-frame beta chains. All rows with the same CDR3 protein become a single entry with the most common DNA and genes. Present in this sample are about 150,000 distinct CDR3 sequences, 20% to 30% of which were seen just once. 9.5% to 13% of the sample goes to the ten largest clones. This clonotype was seen repeatedly, ten times or more. The antigen it binds to is not known. The input lacks base qualities; no much larger clone sits a single base away.

The sequenced material came from PBMCs. This receptor chain uses TRBV11-2 and TRBJ1-1, with TRBD1 as a weak D call on 6 bases. This TCR came from a human donor in good health (CMV status not recorded). Some clones in this sample may be carry-over from other donors' samples. DNA sequence: TGTGCCAGCAGCTTAGATGGCAGGGGACGAACTGAAGCTTTCTTT. This sequence encodes CASSLDGRGRTEAFF.